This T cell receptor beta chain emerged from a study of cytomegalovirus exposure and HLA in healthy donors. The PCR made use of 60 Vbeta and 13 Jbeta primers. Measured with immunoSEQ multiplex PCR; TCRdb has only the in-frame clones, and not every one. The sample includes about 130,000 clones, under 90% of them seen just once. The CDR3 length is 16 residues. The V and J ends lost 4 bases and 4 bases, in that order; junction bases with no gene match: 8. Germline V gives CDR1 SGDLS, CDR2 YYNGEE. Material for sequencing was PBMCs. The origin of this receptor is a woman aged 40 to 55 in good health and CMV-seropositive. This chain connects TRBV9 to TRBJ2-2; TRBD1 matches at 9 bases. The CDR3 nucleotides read TGTGCCAGCAGCCGAACAGGGGGCGCGGGCACCGGGGAGCTGTTTTTT. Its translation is CASSRTGGAGTGELFF.